This TCR beta chain was documented in a study of cytomegalovirus exposure and HLA in healthy donors. Study results and caveats: As a later analysis showed, several of the most significant clusters appeared to be linked to common viral pathogens.

Comment on this clone: Antigen specificity is unknown.

The PCR had 60 Vbeta and 13 Jbeta primers. Assay: immunoSEQ multiplex PCR; the TCRdb copy retains only in-frame clones and omits some. The data show about 170,000 clones, with about three quarters seen just once and over 0.95% held by the top ten. CDR1 MGHRA and CDR2 YSYEKL come from the germline V gene. With V trimmed by 3 bases and J by 0 bases, 7 bases remained unmatched. The CDR3 has 16 amino acids. Healthy bone marrow donors made up the donor group. The receptor's source is a woman aged 50 to 60 in good health and CMV-seropositive. The sequenced sample was PBMCs. J is TRBJ2-7 and V is TRBV4-1; the match to TRBD2 covers 8 bases. The CDR3 DNA sequence: TGCGCCAGCAGCCAGGACCGACTAGCGTCCTCCTACGAGCAGTACTTC. Its protein is CASSQDRLASSYEQYF.